Sequencing of this T cell receptor beta chain was carried out in a study of metastatic and nonmetastatic thyroid tumors. Study details: Where malignant and benign thyroid patients were concerned, repertoires were compared across blood and tumor or nodule tissue. Study-level results: Significantly higher TCR beta diversity was reportedly seen in malignant thyroid tumors than benign nodules, in blood and tumor.

With MiXCR, TCRdb called clones anew from the PCR reads. The data show 43,000 or so clones, about 4% seen once. This CDR3 region has 15 residues. Germline values: CDR1 SGHAT, CDR2 FQDESV (reference sequence). This clone was found many times. What it binds is not known. A read error may account for a junction end that differs from germline. This sample also contains other DNA sequences that code for the same CDR3. There were no patients who had received any treatment before thyroid surgery. The clonotype was recovered from a female donor with papillary thyroid cancer or a benign thyroid nodule (not recorded which). Some clones in this sample may be carry-over from other donors' samples. Sequenced: blood. This chain connects TRBV11-1 to TRBJ2-2; D may be TRBD2 (5 bases). Here the CDR3 DNA reads TGCGCCAGCAGCTTTGGCGGAGGTGGCACCGGGGAGCTGTTTTTT. Translating it yields CASSFGGGGTGELFF.